The 6 T cell receptor beta chains given below trace back to one sample, sequenced in a study of blood T cell repertoires in COVID-19. Using immunoSEQ multiplex PCR, the repertoire was profiled, and TCRdb retains in-frame clones only, with some absent. Found here are hundreds of thousands of clones, over 75% of them singletons; the top ten hold just under 1%. Sequenced input: PBMCs or T cells enriched from blood (not recorded which). Every receptor here comes from a woman in her 30s who had recovered from COVID-19.

There are a few counts of this clone. This chain links TRBV11-3 with TRBJ1-1, with D hard to call. The CDR3 has 14 amino acids. Germline-derived CDR1 and CDR2 are SGHNT and YENEEA. Between the trimmed V and J ends, which lost 4 bases and 7 bases, there was a span of 16 bases. The CDR3 is CASSSRRGYYEAFF. The CDR3 DNA is TGTGCCAGCAGCTCACGACGCGGTTACTATGAAGCTTTCTTT.

The chain combines TRBV1 with TRBJ1-2; TRBD1, the table's D call, was not compared with the DNA. TRBV1 is tagged as a pseudogene. The CDR3 extends over 17 amino acids. CDR3 DNA: TGCACCAGCAGCCAAGGAGTCAAGGAGGGACAGGGTTATGGCTACACCTTC. Protein: CTSSQGVKEGQGYGYTF.

V gene TRBV6-5 combines with J gene TRBJ2-7; D may be TRBD1 (6 bases). The CDR3 is made up of 14 amino acids. Looked up from germline, CDR1 is MNHEY and CDR2 is SVGAGI. Trimming took off 10 bases at V and 3 bases at J, with 19 bases between the two ends. CDR3 bases: TGTGCCACCACCAAACATACAGGGATCTACGAGCAGTACTTC. It encodes CATTKHTGIYEQYF.

The gene calls are TRBV14 and TRBJ2-5; TRBD1 might be the D (6 bases). The V and J ends lost 0 bases and 6 bases respectively, with 14 bases between them. The CDR3 runs 15 residues. The V gene's germline CDR1 is SGHDN and CDR2 FVKESK. The CDR3: CASSQEGRGLKTQYF. The DNA for the CDR3 is TGTGCCAGCAGCCAAGAGGGCAGGGGATTGAAGACCCAGTACTTC.

The V call is TRBV29-1, the J call TRBJ1-5, with D possibly TRBD1 on 6 matching bases. Between the trimmed V and J ends, which lost 7 bases and 5 bases, there was a span of 15 bases. The length of the CDR3 is 13 residues. Germline assignment: CDR1 SQVTM and CDR2 ANQGSEA. For the CDR3, the DNA is TGCAGCGCTAAGGGGGACGGTGATCAGCCCCAGCATTTT. This encodes CSAKGDGDQPQHF.

V and J are TRBV4-1 and TRBJ1-5, with 9 bases aligning to TRBD1. V gave up 3 bases and J gave up 0 bases; unmatched junction bases: 9. CDR3 length: 18 residues. Germline lookup yields CDR1 MGHRA and CDR2 YSYEKL. In DNA form, the CDR3 reads TGCGCCAGCAGCCAGCCCCGGGACAGGGCGGATAGCAATCAGCCCCAGCATTTT. It specifies CASSQPRDRADSNQPQHF.